Presented here are 27 T cell receptor beta chains from one specimen sequenced in a study of cytomegalovirus exposure and HLA in healthy donors. The PCR contained 60 Vbeta and 13 Jbeta primers. Data came from immunoSEQ multiplex PCR; TCRdb stores just in-frame clones and leaves some out. Among over 100,000 clones, over 60% were seen once, and the ten largest hold 4% to 5%. The sequenced sample consisted of PBMCs. The source is a male donor in good health and CMV-seropositive.

The chain joins TRBV27 to TRBJ2-7; weak D call: TRBD2 (6 bases). This CDR3 spans 17 amino acids. The germline V and J ends were trimmed by 0 bases and 3 bases, with 18 bases remaining between them. CDR1 and CDR2 from the germline V gene are MNHEY and SMNVEV (reference sequence). The CDR3 reads CASSLSRLRDGGYEQYF. The DNA of the CDR3 is TGTGCCAGCAGTTTATCGCGGCTCCGGGACGGGGGCTACGAGCAGTACTTC.

The rearrangement joins TRBV29-1 to TRBJ2-5; D is possibly TRBD1 (6 bases). The J call is doubtful: the DNA matches TRBJ2-7 better. Looked up from germline, CDR1 is SQVTM and CDR2 is ANQGSEA. The CDR3 contains 14 residues. CDR3 DNA: TGCAGCGTTTCCGGACAGTTTAGCTCCTACGAGCAGTACTTC. Translated, it gives CSVSGQFSSYEQYF.

This chain links TRBV27 with TRBJ1-4; D is unclear. The CDR3 extends over 16 amino acids. The germline CDR1 and CDR2 sequences are MNHEY and SMNVEV (reference sequence). V lost 0 bases and J 5 bases, leaving 13 bases between the germline ends. The CDR3 DNA reads as TGTGCCAGCAGTTTATCGGGGAGGATCGGGAATGAAAAACTGTTTTTT. It yields the protein CASSLSGRIGNEKLFF.

The chain carries TRBV27 and TRBJ2-4; D may be TRBD2 (7 bases). Trimming stripped 6 bases from V and 9 bases from J, with 15 bases between. The germline V gene has CDR1 MNHEY and CDR2 SMNVEV (reference sequence). The CDR3 is made up of 13 amino acids. CDR3 DNA sequence: TGTGCCAGCAGGCAGAGGGGGGGAGGCATTCAGTACTTC. Its protein product is CASRQRGGGIQYF.

The chain couples TRBV5-8 to TRBJ2-7; D perhaps matches TRBD1 (5 bases). This CDR3 has 16 residues. Germline V gene sequence: CDR1 SGHTS, CDR2 YDEGEE. V gave up 5 bases and J gave up 2 bases, with 20 bases separating them. The CDR3, as DNA: TGTGCCAGCAGTCCCCATGGGGCAGGGATACCCTACGAGCAGTACTTC. Its translation is CASSPHGAGIPYEQYF.

CDR3 sequence (DNA): TGTGCCAGCAGAGGTTACGCGGGAGTCGGCGGTGAGCAGTTCTTC. Translating it yields CASRGYAGVGGEQFF. V is TRBV6-5 and J is TRBJ2-1; 7 bases fit TRBD2. The CDR3 length is 15 residues. Germline CDR1 MNHEY, CDR2 SVGAGI. V was pared by 6 bases and J by 9 bases, with 14 bases of the junction left unmatched.

The J gene is TRBJ1-4, the V gene TRBV5-1; TRBD1 is a possible D gene (5 bases). CDR1 and CDR2 from the germline V gene are SGHRS and YFSETQ. CDR3 size: 14 residues. Trimming removed 7 bases from V and 4 bases from J, with 14 bases in between. The CDR3 DNA is TGCGCCAGCGGCCAGACAGCTGGTAATGAAAAACTGTTTTTT. Translation gives CASGQTAGNEKLFF. Supplemented by reference TRBV5-1 and TRBJ1-4, the full variable domain reads KAGVTQTPRYLIKTRGQQVTLSCSPISGHRSVSWYQQTPGQGLQFLFEYFSETQRNKGNFPGRFSGRQFSNSRSEMNVSTLELGDSALYLCASGQTAGNEKLFFGSGTQLSVL.

CDR3 DNA sequence: TGCGCCAGCAGCCCTCTACACGGGACAGGCAGCTACGAGCAGTACTTC. Translating gives CASSPLHGTGSYEQYF. V usage is TRBV5-1 and J usage is TRBJ2-5; the match to TRBD1 covers 8 bases. The J call is in doubt because the DNA end fits TRBJ2-7 better. CDR1 and CDR2 from the germline V gene are SGHRS and YFSETQ. The CDR3 sequence is 16 residues long.

A note on this clone: At one end the junction does not follow the germline gene, possibly because of a read error. Here the CDR3 DNA reads TGTGCCAGCAGCTTAGAGAGGAGTCTAGAGTTT. This gives the protein CASSLERSLEF. The chain recombines TRBV7-8 with TRBJ2-3, with unresolved D. Germline CDR1 SGHVS, CDR2 FQNEAQ. This CDR3 spans 11 amino acids.

This chain links TRBV28 with TRBJ2-7; D unresolved. CDR3 length: 13 amino acids. Trimming stripped 2 bases from V and 3 bases from J, with 8 bases between. The germline gives CDR1 MDHEN, CDR2 SYDVKM. CDR3 nucleotide sequence: TGTGCCAGCAGTTTAAGGCAGGACTACGAGCAGTACTTC. Translated: CASSLRQDYEQYF.

CDR3 DNA sequence: TGTGCCAGCAGTTTATTCTTTTTCGGGGGAGGGAATTCACCCCTCCACTTT. Translation gives CASSLFFFGGGNSPLHF. This sequence joins TRBV27 and TRBJ1-6; tentative D call: TRBD1 (5 bases). Germline CDR1 reads MNHEY; CDR2 reads SMNVEV (reference sequence). The CDR3 length is 17 residues. V lost 1 base, J lost 7 bases, and 17 bases lay in between.

The chain employs TRBV28 and TRBJ2-7, with TRBD2 matching over 8 bases. The CDR3 totals 14 residues. Per the germline V gene, CDR1 is MDHEN and CDR2 is SYDVKM. J lost 3 bases, V lost 5 bases, and 6 bases had no gene match. CDR3 sequence (DNA): TGTGCCAGCAGTACGGGACTAGTGAGCTACGAGCAGTACTTC. Protein: CASSTGLVSYEQYF.

The CDR3 sequence: CASSFGGRPYEQYF. In DNA form, the CDR3 reads TGTGCCAGCAGTTTCGGCGGGAGACCCTACGAGCAGTACTTC. The rearrangement joins TRBV27 to TRBJ2-7; 7 bases agree with TRBD2. The V segment lost 3 bases and the J segment 2 bases; nucleotides outside the gene matches: 4. This CDR3 contains 14 residues. Germline loops: CDR1 MNHEY, CDR2 SMNVEV (reference sequence).

The V gene is TRBV30, the J gene TRBJ2-7; 8 nucleotides match TRBD1. CDR1 is GTSNPN, CDR2 SVGIG, per germline (reference sequence). The J segment lost 6 bases and the V segment lost 0 bases, leaving 7 bases of the junction unmatched. The CDR3 runs to 14 residues. CDR3 in DNA: TGTGCCTGGAGTGTACTGGACAGGGTGGGCGAGCAGTACTTC. It translates to CAWSVLDRVGEQYF.

Details on this clone: One end of the junction does not line up with germline, which may come from a read error. The gene calls are TRBV27 and TRBJ2-4, with a tentative D call TRBD2 (5 bases). In germline, CDR1 is MNHEY, CDR2 SMNVEV (reference sequence). The CDR3 runs 15 residues. CDR3 nucleotides: TGTGCCAGCAGTGCCACCTGGCTAGCCAAAAACAGTCAGTACTTC. Amino acid sequence: CASSATWLAKNSQYF.

This rearrangement joins TRBV7-9 to TRBJ2-3, with 14 bases identical to TRBD2. The CDR3 contains 16 residues. Germline V gene lookup returns CDR1 SEHNR and CDR2 FQNEAQ (reference sequence). Unmatched junction bases numbered 1, after V lost 5 bases and J lost 0 bases. In nucleotides, the CDR3 is TGTGCCAGCAGCCGACTAGCGGGGGGGAGCACAGATACGCAGTATTTT. Its translation: CASSRLAGGSTDTQYF.

The V and J genes are TRBV6-5 and TRBJ1-4; tentatively, D is TRBD1 (6 bases). CDR3 length: 13 amino acids. Germline CDR1 and CDR2: MNHEY and SVGAGI. The V and J ends lost 7 bases and 6 bases respectively, with 12 bases between them. In nucleotides, the CDR3 is TGTGCCAGCAAGAGGGCAGGGGATGAAAAACTGTTTTTT. It yields the protein CASKRAGDEKLFF.

This clone came up once. The genes are TRBV7-2 and TRBJ2-7; tentative D call: TRBD1 (6 bases). Germline assignment: CDR1 SGHTA and CDR2 FQGNSA. V lost 3 bases and J 2 bases, leaving 14 bases between the germline ends. The CDR3 consists of 15 residues. In DNA, the CDR3 is TGTGCCAGCAGCTTCGCCGGGACACCACCCTACGAGCAGTACTTC. Translating it yields CASSFAGTPPYEQYF.

The rearrangement links TRBV28 to TRBJ1-2; D might be TRBD1 (6 bases). This CDR3 region has 12 residues. Germline V gives CDR1 MDHEN, CDR2 SYDVKM. Trimming shortened V by 6 bases and J by 8 bases, and 13 bases separated the two germline ends. CDR3 bases: TGTGCCAGCAGATTCACAGGGATCGGCTACACCTTC. It is translated as CASRFTGIGYTF.

Here the CDR3 reads CASSVGLDSLGYEQYF. CDR3 DNA: TGTGCCAGCAGCGTCGGTCTCGACTCGCTGGGTTACGAGCAGTACTTC. V usage is TRBV9 and J usage is TRBJ2-7, with D uncertain. CDR3 size: 16 residues. Trimming cost V 2 bases and J 4 bases, with 19 bases left between them. CDR1 is SGDLS, CDR2 YYNGEE, per germline. Drawing the rest from reference TRBV9 and TRBJ2-7, the complete variable domain is DSGVTQTPKHLITATGQRVTLRCSPRSGDLSVYWYQQSLDQGLQFLIQYYNGEERAKGNILERFSAQQFPDLHSELNLSSLELGDSALYFCASSVGLDSLGYEQYFGPGTRLTVT.

The chain employs TRBV28 and TRBJ1-2, with D perhaps matching TRBD1 (5 bases). Germline CDR1 and CDR2: MDHEN and SYDVKM. This CDR3 spans 14 amino acids. Between the trimmed V and J ends, which lost 4 bases and 8 bases, there was a span of 17 bases. The CDR3 spells CASSSLGGRDGYTF. The CDR3 DNA reads TGTGCCAGCAGTTCCCTGGGGGGGAGGGACGGCTACACCTTC.

J is TRBJ1-4 and V is TRBV5-4; D might be TRBD1 (5 bases). This CDR3 is 15 amino acids long. CDR1 SGHNT and CDR2 YYREEE come from the germline V gene (reference sequence). V lost 0 bases and J 7 bases, leaving 13 bases between the germline ends. CDR3 region: CASSLEGLAGEKLFF. DNA for the CDR3: TGTGCCAGCAGCTTGGAGGGGTTGGCTGGTGAAAAACTGTTTTTT.

This chain joins TRBV2 and TRBJ1-6; TRBD1 matches at 8 bases. CDR3 length equals 17 residues. V trimming: 7 bases; J trimming: 13 bases; junction bases outside the gene matches: 21. CDR1 and CDR2 from the germline V gene are SNHLY and FYNNEI. The CDR3 nucleotides are TGTGCCAGCATTCCCAGGGGGCAGGCGTTTGGTTCTCGGCCCCTCCACTTT. Translated, it gives CASIPRGQAFGSRPLHF. The variable domain in full, completed from reference TRBV2 and TRBJ1-6, reads EPEVTQTPSHQVTQMGQEVILRCVPISNHLYFYWYRQILGQKVEFLVSFYNNEISEKSEIFDDQFSVERPDGSNFTLKIRSTKLEDSAMYFCASIPRGQAFGSRPLHFGNGTRLTVT.

On this clone: One junction end disagrees with the germline gene, perhaps due to a read error. The chain recombines TRBV5-1 with TRBJ2-6; a possible D gene is TRBD1 (5 bases). Germline V lookup: CDR1 SGHRS, CDR2 YFSETQ. The CDR3 runs to 15 residues. The CDR3, as DNA: TGCGCCAGCAGCCAGTATAACTCTGGGGCCAACGGCCTGACTTTC. Protein: CASSQYNSGANGLTF.

The chain links TRBV10-3 to TRBJ2-2; D ambiguous. The CDR3 extends over 14 amino acids. Germline V lookup: CDR1 ENHRY, CDR2 SYGVKD. V shed 0 bases and J shed 8 bases, with 10 bases lying between them. CDR3 sequence reads: CAISESGPGGELFF. The CDR3 DNA reads as TGTGCCATCAGTGAGTCAGGCCCGGGTGGGGAGCTGTTTTTT.

This clone was seen a few times. The rearrangement joins TRBV29-1 to TRBJ2-1; maybe TRBD1 (6 bases). Germline-derived CDR1 and CDR2 are SQVTM and ANQGSEA. The length of the CDR3 is 10 residues. Trimming took off 5 bases at V and 15 bases at J, with 14 bases between the two ends. The CDR3 spells CSVSPGVMFF. CDR3 DNA sequence: TGCAGCGTTTCACCAGGGGTGATGTTCTTC.

This clone has only a few counts. The rearrangement joins TRBV19 to TRBJ1-2; 7 bases agree with TRBD1. CDR3 length equals 16 residues. Germline CDR1 reads LNHDA; CDR2 reads SQIVND (reference sequence). V gave up 3 bases and J gave up 5 bases; unmatched junction bases: 12. The CDR3 DNA is TGTGCCAGTAGTATCGACAGGGATTCTTTATGGTATGGCTACACCTTC. It codes for CASSIDRDSLWYGYTF.